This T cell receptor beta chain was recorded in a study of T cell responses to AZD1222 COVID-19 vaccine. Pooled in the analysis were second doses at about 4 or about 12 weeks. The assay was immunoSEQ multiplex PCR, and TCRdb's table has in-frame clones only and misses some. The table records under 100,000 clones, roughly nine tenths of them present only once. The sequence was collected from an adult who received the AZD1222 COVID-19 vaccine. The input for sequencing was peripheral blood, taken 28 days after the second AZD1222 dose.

CDR3 bases: TGCGCCAGCAGCAACCGGGAGGACCGCATTAATGAGCAGTTCTTC. It is translated as CASSNREDRINEQFF. The chain carries TRBV4-1 and TRBJ2-1; TRBD2 agrees at 7 bases. The length of the CDR3 is 15 residues. Unmatched junction bases numbered 11, after V lost 5 bases and J lost 7 bases. Germline-derived CDR1 and CDR2 are MGHRA and YSYEKL.